This TCR beta chain was identified in a study of radiation and T cells in renal cell carcinoma. Overall study findings and caveats: Top tumor clonotypes rose in blood 2 weeks post-radiation, then contracted. Pretreatment tumor biopsies were lacking, so baseline clonotypes are unknown.

As to this clone: The antigen is not known.

Indicated time point: baseline pretreatment blood. Sample treatment: 15 Gy SBRT to primary tumor, nephrectomy 4 weeks later. The method was immunoSEQ multiplex PCR; TCRdb's version includes in-frame clones alone and lacks a portion of them. The sample yields approximately 140,000 clones, approximately 82% seen once. This CDR3 region has 15 residues. Germline loops: CDR1 SGHKS, CDR2 YYEKEE (reference sequence). The germline V and J ends were trimmed by 0 bases and 0 bases, with 9 bases remaining between them. This material consisted of blood, taken from a patient whose treatment included radiotherapy and nephrectomy. The receptor was derived from a woman aged 45-65 years with renal cell carcinoma. The chain couples TRBV5-5 to TRBJ2-5; possible D gene TRBD2, 5 bases. The DNA for the CDR3 is TGTGCCAGCAGCTTGGACGGGGTGCACCAAGAGACCCAGTACTTC. This sequence encodes CASSLDGVHQETQYF.